The clone carrying this T cell receptor beta chain was seen a few times. The antigen is not known. The entry originates in a study of T cell repertoires in cytomegalovirus infection. Overall study context: HLA-B-restricted CMV epitopes that are well studied were used alongside recently identified HLA-C-restricted ones.

TCRdb fed the reads into MiXCR, producing one record per CDR3 protein. In the table there are hundreds of thousands of distinct CDR3 sequences, roughly 31% of which are singletons. Deletions cut 4 bases from V and 2 bases from J, with 15 bases between. The CDR3 loop spans 15 amino acids. Germline CDR1 reads MNHNS; CDR2 reads SASEGT. The sequence was collected from a human donor in good health (CMV status not recorded). Some clones in this sample may be carry-over from other donors' samples. Source: cultured CD8+ T cells from PBMCs, taken from culture after CMV antigen stimulation. The chain couples TRBV6-1 to TRBJ2-7; possible D gene TRBD2, 5 bases. DNA for the CDR3: TGTGCCAGCAGTGTCATCAATGCCGGGGCCTACGAGCAGTACTTC. This gives the protein CASSVINAGAYEQYF.